Each of the 23 T cell receptor beta chains below was sequenced from the same sample in a study of Graves' ophthalmopathy and Graves' hyperthyroidism. Amplification targeted the TCR beta CDR3 regions, with RNA transcripts as the source material. Investigators did first-round RT-PCR with HTBI primers, then second-round multiplex PCR. TCRdb re-derived calls from the multiplex PCR reads in MiXCR, one entry per CDR3 protein. The repertoire consists of about 620,000 distinct CDR3 sequences, with approximately 22% occurring once and the leading ten covering about 6.6%. Input material: peripheral blood. Receptor source: a woman younger than 35 with stable Graves' hyperthyroidism. Some clones in this sample may be carry-over from other donors' samples.

This chain joins TRBV7-9 and TRBJ1-6; D is possibly TRBD1 (5 bases). Germline V gene sequence: CDR1 SEHNR, CDR2 FQNEAQ (reference sequence). The CDR3 covers 14 residues. V lost 3 bases to trimming and J lost 10 bases, with 13 bases between them. CDR3 DNA: TGTGCCAGCAGCTTTTTACAGGCGGGCTCACCCCTCCACTTT. It yields the protein CASSFLQAGSPLHF.

In its sample, this clonotype was seen many times. The chain recombines TRBV11-2 with TRBJ2-4, with 8 bases lining up with TRBD1. The V and J ends lost 2 bases and 4 bases, in that order; junction bases with no gene match: 4. CDR3 length equals 15 residues. Germline CDR1 SGHAT, CDR2 FQNNGV. CDR3 protein: CASSLIRGLKNIQYF. CDR3 nucleotides: TGTGCCAGCAGCTTAATCAGGGGGCTGAAAAACATTCAGTACTTC. The variable domain in full, completed from reference TRBV11-2 and TRBJ2-4, reads EAGVAQSPRYKIIEKRQSVAFWCNPISGHATLYWYQQILGQGPKLLIQFQNNGVVDDSQLPKDRFSAERLKGVDSTLKIQPAKLEDSAVYLCASSLIRGLKNIQYFGAGTRLSVL.

The table lists this clonotype with many counts. The chain couples TRBV20-1 to TRBJ2-7; D uncertain. Trimming took off 5 bases at V and 5 bases at J, with 13 bases between the two ends. From germline, CDR1 is DFQATT and CDR2 SNEGSKA (reference sequence). The CDR3 is made up of 12 amino acids. The CDR3 spells CSASRLNDEQYF. The CDR3 nucleotides read TGCAGTGCTTCCCGGCTTAATGACGAGCAGTACTTC.

This clonotype has a count of ten or more. The chain combines TRBV12-3 or TRBV12-4 with TRBJ1-2; D uncertain. CDR3 length equals 13 residues. Trimming left V 0 bases short and J 8 bases short, with 10 bases between. The CDR3 is CASSLAILYGYTF. CDR3 sequence (DNA): TGTGCCAGCAGTTTAGCGATATTATACGGCTACACCTTC.

This clonotype turned up a few times. The V and J genes are TRBV6-1 and TRBJ2-7; TRBD1 agrees at 11 bases. The CDR3 sequence is 15 residues long. Trimming took 2 bases from V and 1 from J; bases not matched to a gene: 1. Germline V CDR1 and CDR2: MNHNS, SASEGT. The CDR3, as DNA: TGTGCCAGCAGTGAACGGGACAGGGGGTCCTACGAGCAGTACTTC. This gives the protein CASSERDRGSYEQYF.

This clonotype was picked up many times. This chain links TRBV11-2 with TRBJ1-2; 7 bases fit TRBD1. Germline assignment: CDR1 SGHAT and CDR2 FQNNGV. V gave up 0 bases and J gave up 3 bases; unmatched junction bases: 4. The CDR3 is 15 amino acids. The CDR3 DNA sequence: TGTGCCAGCAGCTTAGATCGAGGGGGCTACTATGGCTACACCTTC. Protein sequence: CASSLDRGGYYGYTF.

This clonotype was picked up many times. The rearrangement uses TRBV6-1 and TRBJ1-2; the D gene is possibly TRBD1 (6 bases). Germline CDR1 and CDR2: MNHNS and SASEGT. V gave up 4 bases and J gave up 2 bases, with 11 bases separating them. The CDR3 has 14 residues. CDR3 DNA: TGTGCCAGCAGTGGACAGGACGGGAACTATGGCTACACCTTC. Amino acid sequence: CASSGQDGNYGYTF.

The rearrangement uses TRBV5-1 and TRBJ2-7; D tentatively reads TRBD1 or TRBD2 (5 bases each). The ends were cut back, 0 bases at V and 4 bases at J, with 11 bases in the middle. CDR1 and CDR2 from the germline V gene are SGHRS and YFSETQ. This CDR3 contains 14 residues. The CDR3 coding sequence is TGCGCCAGCAGCTTGGAATCAGGGAGTTACGAGCAGTACTTC. It encodes CASSLESGSYEQYF.

The V call is TRBV30, the J call TRBJ1-3; D is unclear. Germline V gene sequence: CDR1 GTSNPN, CDR2 SVGIG (reference sequence). The V end was cut by 5 bases, the J end by 4 bases, with 12 bases between. The CDR3 contains 13 residues. The DNA for the CDR3 is TGTGCCTGGGGGAGAGTTGCCGGAAACACCATATATTTT. Translated, it gives CAWGRVAGNTIYF.

This clonotype was recorded many times. The chain carries TRBV28 and TRBJ2-7; D uncertain. The CDR3 is 13 amino acids. V was pared by 11 bases and J by 5 bases, with 19 bases between. From germline, CDR1 is MDHEN and CDR2 SYDVKM. The CDR3 reads CAARATPIDEQYF. The CDR3 DNA follows: TGTGCCGCTAGGGCCACCCCAATTGACGAGCAGTACTTC.

The chain recombines TRBV27 with TRBJ1-6; D perhaps matches TRBD1 (5 bases). The CDR3 is made up of 13 amino acids. Looked up from germline, CDR1 is MNHEY and CDR2 is SMNVEV (reference sequence). Trimming stripped 7 bases from V and 10 bases from J, with 14 bases between. CDR3: CASKRTTTSPLHF. CDR3 sequence (DNA): TGTGCCAGCAAAAGGACAACAACCTCACCCCTCCACTTT.

This clonotype has more than one count but fewer than ten. The CDR3 coding sequence is TGCGCCAGCAGTTCAGGGGCTAGCTCTGGGGCCAACGTCCTGACTTTC. Translating gives CASSSGASSGANVLTF. This chain connects TRBV5-1 to TRBJ2-6, with D possibly TRBD1 on 6 matching bases. Germline assignment: CDR1 SGHRS and CDR2 YFSETQ. CDR3 length equals 16 residues. Trimming removed 5 bases at V and 0 bases at J, with 12 bases between.

This clonotype showed up many times. The V and J genes are TRBV6-2 or TRBV6-3 and TRBJ1-2, with D possibly being TRBD1 (5 bases). Looked up from germline, CDR1 is MNHEY and CDR2 is SVGEGT. The CDR3 runs 17 residues. The V and J ends lost 3 bases and 9 bases respectively, with 26 bases between them. DNA for the CDR3: TGTGCCAGCAGTTATCGTGTCGGGACCCGGACCGACGTTCGCTACACCTTC. Translating it yields CASSYRVGTRTDVRYTF.

This clonotype showed up just a few times. CDR3 nucleotide sequence: TGCGCCAGCAGTGCCGGGGGGGCAACAGGGGACGGAAACATTCAGTACTTC. It codes for CASSAGGATGDGNIQYF. This chain joins TRBV10-1 and TRBJ2-4; a weak D match, TRBD2 (8 bases). V lost 4 bases and J 6 bases, leaving 22 bases between the germline ends. CDR3 length equals 17 residues. The germline gives CDR1 WNHNN, CDR2 SYGVQD (reference sequence).

The CDR3 loop is CASSPPGTHSNQPQHF. The CDR3 DNA reads TGTGCCAGCAGTCCGCCGGGTACCCATAGCAATCAGCCCCAGCATTTT. The chain carries TRBV28 and TRBJ1-5; the D is unclear. CDR1 MDHEN and CDR2 SYDVKM come from the germline V gene. This CDR3 has 16 amino acids. The V and J ends lost 5 bases and 0 bases respectively, with 14 bases between them. Together with reference TRBV28 and TRBJ1-5, the CDR3 gives the full variable domain: DVKVTQSSRYLVKRTGEKVFLECVQDMDHENMFWYRQDPGLGLRLIYFSYDVKMKEKGDIPEGYSVSREKKERFSLILESASTNQTSMYLCASSPPGTHSNQPQHFGDGTRLSIL.

Concerning this clonotype: A much bigger clone sits one base away, suggesting this may be a read error. The chain couples TRBV20-1 to TRBJ2-4; no clear D. CDR3 length equals 13 residues. The germline V gene has CDR1 DFQATT and CDR2 SNEGSKA (reference sequence). This chain's CDR3 is CSARAPRVNIKYF. The CDR3 coding sequence is TGCAGTGCTAGAGCCCCCCGGGTTAACATTAAGTACTTC.

The chain recombines TRBV27 with TRBJ2-5, with a weak D call TRBD1 (5 bases). V lost 6 bases and J 4 bases, leaving 18 bases between the germline ends. Germline V gene lookup returns CDR1 MNHEY and CDR2 SMNVEV (reference sequence). The CDR3 sequence is 15 residues long. The CDR3 here is CASRWSQGHVETQYF. The CDR3 nucleotides are TGTGCCAGCAGATGGTCTCAAGGACACGTAGAGACCCAGTACTTC.

This clonotype occurred many times. This rearrangement joins TRBV6-5 to TRBJ1-2; D ambiguous. Germline lookup yields CDR1 MNHEY and CDR2 SVGAGI. The CDR3 has 14 residues. The V end lost 5 bases, the J end lost 0 bases, and 10 bases lay between the germline ends. CDR3 sequence reads: CASSTSGANYGYTF. The DNA of the CDR3 is TGTGCCAGCAGTACCAGCGGAGCTAACTATGGCTACACCTTC.

This clonotype has at least ten counts. The genes are TRBV5-1 and TRBJ1-2, with 9 bases identical to TRBD1. The CDR3 spans 13 residues. J was trimmed by 8 bases and V by 4 bases; bases with no gene match: 6. Germline CDR1 reads SGHRS; CDR2 reads YFSETQ. CDR3 loop: CASSSGTGMGYTF. CDR3 DNA sequence: TGCGCCAGCAGCAGTGGGACAGGGATGGGCTACACCTTC.

In this sample, this clonotype turned up many times. Here the CDR3 reads CASTNGSPYEQYF. The CDR3 coding sequence is TGTGCCAGCACGAACGGCAGCCCCTACGAGCAGTACTTC. V usage is TRBV6-1 and J usage is TRBJ2-7, with D hard to call. Germline lookup yields CDR1 MNHNS and CDR2 SASEGT. Trimming removed 7 bases from V and 2 bases from J, with 12 bases in between. The CDR3 is 13 amino acids.

This clonotype appeared a few times. The rearrangement joins TRBV3-1 to TRBJ1-1; 7 bases align to TRBD1. The CDR3 spans 15 residues. Per the germline V gene, CDR1 is LGHDT and CDR2 is YNNKEL (reference sequence). V lost 4 bases, J lost 0 bases, and 5 bases stayed unmatched. CDR3 region: CASSRGQAVNTEAFF. DNA for the CDR3: TGTGCCAGCAGCCGCGGACAGGCAGTGAACACTGAAGCTTTCTTT. The full variable domain, its missing parts supplied by reference TRBV3-1 and TRBJ1-1, is DTAVSQTPKYLVTQMGNDKSIKCEQNLGHDTMYWYKQDSKKFLKIMFSYNNKELIINETVPNRFSPKSPDKAHLNLHINSLELGDSAVYFCASSRGQAVNTEAFFGQGTRLTVV.

Many counts were recorded for this clonotype. The chain has TRBV3-1 and TRBJ1-1; D not resolved. Germline values: CDR1 LGHDT, CDR2 YNNKEL (reference sequence). CDR3 length: 14 residues. The V gene lost 0 bases and the J gene lost 0 bases, with 5 bases spanning the gap. The CDR3 bases are TGTGCCAGCAGCCAAGATGGCATGAACACTGAAGCTTTCTTT. It specifies CASSQDGMNTEAFF. Together with reference TRBV3-1 and TRBJ1-1, the CDR3 gives the full variable domain: DTAVSQTPKYLVTQMGNDKSIKCEQNLGHDTMYWYKQDSKKFLKIMFSYNNKELIINETVPNRFSPKSPDKAHLNLHINSLELGDSAVYFCASSQDGMNTEAFFGQGTRLTVV.

In its sample, this clonotype was seen many times. The rearrangement links TRBV7-2 to TRBJ1-6, with 9 positions matching TRBD1. The length of the CDR3 is 16 residues. J lost 9 bases, V lost 5 bases, and 11 bases had no gene match. Germline V gives CDR1 SGHTA, CDR2 FQGNSA. The DNA of the CDR3 is TGTGCCAGCAGCCCACAGGGGGCGCAGGTTGCTTCACCCCTCCACTTT. Protein sequence: CASSPQGAQVASPLHF.